Below, one T cell receptor (beta chain) is given with its context. Its antigen is as yet unknown. Some clones are missing from TCRdb's copy, which holds only in-frame ones; the method was immunoSEQ multiplex PCR. The table includes approximately 140,000 clones, more than 70% detected once. This sample was taken from a study of T cell responses to AZD1222 COVID-19 vaccine. Regarding the study as a whole: It was only a handful of AZD1222 recipients who were seropositive at baseline. Most donors were white British, females outnumbered males, and clonal diversity was possibly underestimated. When two AZD1222 doses had been given, Spike-specific TCR breadth and depth rose.

CDR1 is SNHLY, CDR2 FYNNEI, per germline. V was clipped by 4 bases and J by 11 bases, with 14 bases between them. The CDR3 is 12 residues long. This receptor was obtained from an adult in good health. This specimen consisted of peripheral blood, obtained on day 0 of AZD1222 vaccination. The chain joins TRBV2 to TRBJ1-1, with D tentatively TRBD1 (6 bases). Here the CDR3 DNA reads TGTGCCAGCAGTGCCCACAGGGTGGCGGCTTTCTTT. It codes for CASSAHRVAAFF.